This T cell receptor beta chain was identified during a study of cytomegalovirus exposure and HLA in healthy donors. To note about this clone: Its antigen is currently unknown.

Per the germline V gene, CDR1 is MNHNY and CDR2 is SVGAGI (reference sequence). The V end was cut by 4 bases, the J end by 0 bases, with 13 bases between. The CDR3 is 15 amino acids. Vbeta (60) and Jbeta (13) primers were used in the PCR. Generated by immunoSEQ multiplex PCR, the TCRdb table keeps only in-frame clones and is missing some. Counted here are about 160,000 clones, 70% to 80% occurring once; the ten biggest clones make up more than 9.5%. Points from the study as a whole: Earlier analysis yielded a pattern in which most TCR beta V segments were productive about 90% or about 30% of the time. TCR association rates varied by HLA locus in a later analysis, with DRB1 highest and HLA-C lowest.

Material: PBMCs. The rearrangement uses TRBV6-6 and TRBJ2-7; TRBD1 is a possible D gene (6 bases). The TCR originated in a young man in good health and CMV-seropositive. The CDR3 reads CASSWGTRTSYEQYF. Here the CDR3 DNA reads TGTGCCAGCAGTTGGGGGACAAGGACCTCCTACGAGCAGTACTTC.